This TCR beta chain was retrieved from a study of T-cell reconstitution after alpha-beta-depleted transplantation in children. Unique molecular identifiers were used in preparing the TCRbeta library. TCRdb itself ran the PCR reads through MiXCR, one entry per CDR3 protein. This sample yields 98,000 or so distinct CDR3 sequences, of which less than 25% are seen a single time; 20% to 25% belongs to the top ten. Germline CDR1 is LNHNV and CDR2 is YYDKDF (reference sequence). V was trimmed by 1 base and J by 11 bases, leaving 6 bases between them. The CDR3 is 11 amino acids. The sequencing used PBMCs, collected before TCRalphabeta/CD19-depleted stem cell transplant. The V and J genes are TRBV15 and TRBJ2-1; no definite D call. The TCR originated in a boy younger than 10 with acute lymphoblastic leukemia, due to receive a stem cell transplant. The CDR3 reads CATSRGLQQFF. The CDR3, as DNA: TGTGCCACCAGCAGAGGACTCCAGCAGTTCTTC.